This TCR beta chain was sequenced in a study of blood T cell repertoires in COVID-19. Study background: The study drew acute and convalescent COVID-19 samples from the United States, Italy and Spain. Nucleic acid was either cDNA or gDNA, and it came from T cells, B-cell-depleted T cells, or PBMCs.

V lost 6 bases to trimming and J lost 0 bases, with 8 bases between them. Germline V CDR1 and CDR2: SGHNT, YYREEE (reference sequence). The length of the CDR3 is 13 residues. As processed by the authors: Amplified reference gene primers provided the basis for estimating nucleated cell counts. The repertoire was sequenced with immunoSEQ multiplex PCR; TCRdb's copy has only in-frame clones and lacks some. The D gene and trimming were derived from the DNA, and the V and J assignments and clone size from that table. This sample has 200,000 to 300,000 clones, with 87% found just once. Sequencing was done on a sample of peripheral blood. This clonotype was obtained from a woman in her forties or fifties with acute or convalescent COVID-19. The chain couples TRBV5-4 to TRBJ2-3, with D perhaps TRBD1 (6 bases). DNA of the CDR3: TGTGCCAGCAAGGACAGCAGCACAGATACGCAGTATTTT. Its translation is CASKDSSTDTQYF.